This TCR beta chain was captured in a study of T cell responses to AZD1222 COVID-19 vaccine. Data came from immunoSEQ multiplex PCR; TCRdb stores just in-frame clones and leaves some out. The sample lists about 140,000 clones, approximately 91% occurring once. Germline values: CDR1 SSHAT, CDR2 FNYEAQ (reference sequence). This CDR3 contains 15 residues. V was pared by 5 bases and J by 5 bases, with 18 bases between. The TCR was taken from an adult who received the AZD1222 COVID-19 vaccine. The material sequenced was peripheral blood, taken 28 days after the second AZD1222 dose. The chain carries TRBV7-7 and TRBJ2-5, with a weak D call TRBD2 (6 bases). The CDR3 region is CASSPAGLNSETQYF. In DNA, the CDR3 is TGTGCCAGCAGCCCTGCGGGACTGAACAGTGAGACCCAGTACTTC.